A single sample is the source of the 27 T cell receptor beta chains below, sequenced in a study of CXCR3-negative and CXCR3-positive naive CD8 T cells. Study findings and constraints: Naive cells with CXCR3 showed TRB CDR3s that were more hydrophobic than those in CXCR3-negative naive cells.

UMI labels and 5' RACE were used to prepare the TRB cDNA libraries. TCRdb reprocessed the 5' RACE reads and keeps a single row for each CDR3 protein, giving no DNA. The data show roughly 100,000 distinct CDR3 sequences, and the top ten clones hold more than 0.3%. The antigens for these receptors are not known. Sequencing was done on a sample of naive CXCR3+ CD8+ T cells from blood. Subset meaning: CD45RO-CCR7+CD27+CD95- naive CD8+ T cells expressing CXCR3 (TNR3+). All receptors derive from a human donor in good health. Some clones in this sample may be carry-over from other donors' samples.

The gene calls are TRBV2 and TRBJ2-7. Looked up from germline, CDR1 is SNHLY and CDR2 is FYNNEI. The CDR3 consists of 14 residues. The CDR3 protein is CASAVDGSSYEQYF.

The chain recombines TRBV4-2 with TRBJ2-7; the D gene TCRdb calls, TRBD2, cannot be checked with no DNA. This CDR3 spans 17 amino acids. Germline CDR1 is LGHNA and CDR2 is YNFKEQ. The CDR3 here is CASSQFHGALSSYEQYF.

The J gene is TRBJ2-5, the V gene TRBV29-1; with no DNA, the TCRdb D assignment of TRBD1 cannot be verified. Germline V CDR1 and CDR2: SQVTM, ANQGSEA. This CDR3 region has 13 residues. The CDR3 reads CSVQGWVEETQYF.

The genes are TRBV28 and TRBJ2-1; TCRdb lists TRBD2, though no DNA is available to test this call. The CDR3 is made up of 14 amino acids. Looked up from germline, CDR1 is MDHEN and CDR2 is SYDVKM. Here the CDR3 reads CASSSGLLSDEQFF. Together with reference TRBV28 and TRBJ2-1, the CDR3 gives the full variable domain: DVKVTQSSRYLVKRTGEKVFLECVQDMDHENMFWYRQDPGLGLRLIYFSYDVKMKEKGDIPEGYSVSREKKERFSLILESASTNQTSMYLCASSSGLLSDEQFFGPGTRLTVL.

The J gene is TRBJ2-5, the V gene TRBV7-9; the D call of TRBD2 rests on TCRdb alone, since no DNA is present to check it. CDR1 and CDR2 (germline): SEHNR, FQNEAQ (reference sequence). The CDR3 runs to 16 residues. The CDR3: CASSLEGLASPETQYF.

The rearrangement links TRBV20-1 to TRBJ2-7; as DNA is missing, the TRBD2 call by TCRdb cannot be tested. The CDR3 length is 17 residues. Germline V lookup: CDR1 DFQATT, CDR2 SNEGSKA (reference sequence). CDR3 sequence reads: CSARDHRASRGAYEQYF.

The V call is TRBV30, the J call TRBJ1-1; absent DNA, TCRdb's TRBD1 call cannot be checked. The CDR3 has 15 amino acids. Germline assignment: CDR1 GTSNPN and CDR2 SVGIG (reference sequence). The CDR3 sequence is CAFYARDSFNVEAFF.

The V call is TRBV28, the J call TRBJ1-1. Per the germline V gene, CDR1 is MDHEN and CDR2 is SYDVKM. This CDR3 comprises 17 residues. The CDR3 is CASSFFGGPSDSTEAFF.

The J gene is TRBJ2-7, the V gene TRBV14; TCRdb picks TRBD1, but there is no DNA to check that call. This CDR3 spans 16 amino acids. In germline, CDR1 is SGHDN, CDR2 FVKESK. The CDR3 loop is CASSLGAQGLTYEQYF.

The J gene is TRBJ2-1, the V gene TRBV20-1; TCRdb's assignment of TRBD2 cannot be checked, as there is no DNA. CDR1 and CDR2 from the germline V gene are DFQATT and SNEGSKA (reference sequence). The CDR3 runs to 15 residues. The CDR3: CSASGLAGSNNEQFF.

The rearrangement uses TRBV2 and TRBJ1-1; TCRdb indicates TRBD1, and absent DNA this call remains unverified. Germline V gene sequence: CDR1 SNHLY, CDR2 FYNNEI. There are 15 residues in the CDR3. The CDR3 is CASTLGQGISTEAFF.

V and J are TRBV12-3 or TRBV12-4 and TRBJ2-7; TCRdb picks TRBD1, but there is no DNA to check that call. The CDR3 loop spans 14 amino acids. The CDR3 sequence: CASSDTGGPYEQYF.

The CDR3 sequence is CASSAASGGVNIQYF. The chain combines TRBV5-1 with TRBJ2-4; TCRdb names TRBD2, which stays unverified in the absence of DNA. The germline gives CDR1 SGHRS, CDR2 YFSETQ. This CDR3 is built from 15 residues.

CDR3 region: CASSQGGKELFF. V is TRBV4-2 and J is TRBJ2-2. Germline CDR1 and CDR2: LGHNA and YNFKEQ. This CDR3 has 12 amino acids.

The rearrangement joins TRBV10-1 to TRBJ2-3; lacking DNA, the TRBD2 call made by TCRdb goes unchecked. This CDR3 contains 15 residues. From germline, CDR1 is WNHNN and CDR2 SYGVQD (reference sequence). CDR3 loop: CASRSPSGRIDTQYF.

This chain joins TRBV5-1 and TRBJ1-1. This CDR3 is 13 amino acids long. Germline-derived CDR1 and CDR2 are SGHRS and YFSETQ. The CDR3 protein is CASSLYPNTEAFF.

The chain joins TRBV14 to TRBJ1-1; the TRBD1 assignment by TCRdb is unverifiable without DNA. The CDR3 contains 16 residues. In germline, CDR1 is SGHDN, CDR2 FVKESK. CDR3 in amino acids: CASSPAAGAGNTEAFF.

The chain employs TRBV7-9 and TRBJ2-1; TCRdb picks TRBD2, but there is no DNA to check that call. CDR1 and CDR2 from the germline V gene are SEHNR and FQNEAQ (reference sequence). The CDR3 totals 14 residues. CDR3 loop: CASSFGREVFEQFF.

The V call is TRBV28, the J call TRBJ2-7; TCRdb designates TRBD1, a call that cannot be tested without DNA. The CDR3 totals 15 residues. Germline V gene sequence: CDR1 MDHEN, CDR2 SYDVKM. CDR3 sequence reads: CASSFQGGSSYEQYF.

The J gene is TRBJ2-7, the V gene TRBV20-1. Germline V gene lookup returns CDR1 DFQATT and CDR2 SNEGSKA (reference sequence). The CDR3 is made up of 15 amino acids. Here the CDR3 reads CSARARAVSSYEQYF.

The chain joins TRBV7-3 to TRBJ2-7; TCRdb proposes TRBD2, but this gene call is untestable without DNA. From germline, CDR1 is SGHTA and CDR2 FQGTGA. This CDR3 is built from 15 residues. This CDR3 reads CASSPYLGTSVEQYF.

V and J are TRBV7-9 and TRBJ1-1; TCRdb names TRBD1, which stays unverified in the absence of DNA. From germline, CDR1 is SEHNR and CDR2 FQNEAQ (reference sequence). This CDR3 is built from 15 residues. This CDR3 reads CASSPRDRVVPEAFF.

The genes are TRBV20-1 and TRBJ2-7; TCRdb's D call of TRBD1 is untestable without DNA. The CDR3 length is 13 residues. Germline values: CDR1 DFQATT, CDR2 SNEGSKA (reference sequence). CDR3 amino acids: CSASLDNSYEQYF.

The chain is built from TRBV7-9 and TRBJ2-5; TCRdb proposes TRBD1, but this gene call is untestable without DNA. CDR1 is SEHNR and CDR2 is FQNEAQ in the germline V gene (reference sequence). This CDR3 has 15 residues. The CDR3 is CASSLASGTQETQYF.

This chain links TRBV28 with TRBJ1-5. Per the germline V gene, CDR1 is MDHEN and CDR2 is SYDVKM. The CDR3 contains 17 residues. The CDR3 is CASSPGTQYHSNQPQHF.

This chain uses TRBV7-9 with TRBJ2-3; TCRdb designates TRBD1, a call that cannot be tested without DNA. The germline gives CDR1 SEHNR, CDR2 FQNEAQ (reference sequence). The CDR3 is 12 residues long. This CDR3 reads CASSFGGDTQYF.

CDR3 residues: CASSSPLAGATDTQYF. The chain has TRBV11-2 and TRBJ2-3; the D gene TCRdb calls, TRBD2, cannot be checked with no DNA. Germline loops: CDR1 SGHAT, CDR2 FQNNGV. CDR3 size: 16 residues. Together with reference TRBV11-2 and TRBJ2-3, the CDR3 gives the full variable domain: EAGVAQSPRYKIIEKRQSVAFWCNPISGHATLYWYQQILGQGPKLLIQFQNNGVVDDSQLPKDRFSAERLKGVDSTLKIQPAKLEDSAVYLCASSSPLAGATDTQYFGPGTRLTVL.